The TCR beta chain under discussion was sequenced for a study of blood T cells in healthy people across ages (dated by TCRdb to between 2014 and 2016). Study-level background: In model experiments, roughly one uniquely barcoded TCR beta cDNA molecule per two T cells was captured by template switching. Using deep sequencing normalized with unique cDNA molecular identifiers, the study measured how TCR beta repertoire diversity changes with age. The donors were split into four age groups: young (average around 15 years), middle-aged (about 40), aged (more than 60) and long-lived (approximately 80). Donors of different ages were randomly distributed across sequencing lanes to avoid experimental bias. Using the same blood draw, the study looked at two additional independent replicas of 1 million unique cDNA reads for two donors, one aged 18 to 30 and the other aged 80 or older.

CDR1 and CDR2 (MNHEY, SVGEGT) derive from the germline V gene. The junction carries 15 bases between V and J, which are trimmed by 6 bases and 3 bases respectively. Its CDR3 holds 15 amino acids, cysteine through phenylalanine. Here the CDR3 DNA is all that survives: 45 bases in frame from base 1. Study-wide findings and limitations: Donor CMV infection status was unknown, potentially confounding age-related changes in expanded clonotypes. Conclusive comparison of naive and antigen-experienced compartments was prevented by the profiling of bulk unsorted PBMCs. As age increased, observed TCR beta diversity per million T cells dropped in a roughly linear way, and a significant reduction was already evident by age approximately 40. Compared with the aged group, more naive CD4+ T cells, fewer expanded clones and increased TCR diversity were shown by the long-lived group, suggesting age selection. Total diversity estimates from one million sequenced T cells were considered lower bounds and underestimates. There was a strong correlation between observed TCR beta diversity and the percentage of naive T cells measured by flow cytometry.

Systemically healthy Caucasian individuals from Russia, 35 to 50 in total and aged about 6 to 95 years, were included as donors. About 10 milliliters of peripheral blood were collected from each donor into EDTA-treated Vacutainer tubes. Ficoll-Paque density-gradient centrifugation was used to isolate PBMCs, with at least 6 million obtained per sample. Total RNA, at least 6 micrograms per sample, was extracted from PBMCs with Trizol reagent. For every donor, an aliquot of PBMCs went through flow cytometry to measure the percentages of naive CD45RAhigh/CD27high T cells. A note on this clonotype: This receptor's antigen is unknown. Base qualities are not provided; no much larger clone lies one nucleotide away.

The receptor library was made with 5' RACE. Sequencing was performed on an Illumina HiSeq 2500. A second PCR of 7 to 11 cycles was performed with a sample-barcoded 5' primer and a J-beta primer mix. Each TCR beta cDNA molecule received a unique molecular identifier from a template-switch 5' adaptor carrying 12 random nucleotides. Each sample yielded at least 3 million CDR3-containing paired-end reads. First-strand cDNA was synthesized from all RNA with the Mint cDNA synthesis kit, primed by a TRBC-specific oligonucleotide. All cDNA was treated with uracil-DNA glycosylase and then went through a first 18-cycle PCR with the universal primers M1SS and BC2_uni_R. As for the original processing: For normalization, 1 million high-quality reads, each with a distinct molecular identifier, were randomly selected from each sample. Instead of being binned into consensus sequences, reads that shared molecular identifiers were thrown out. MiTCR, set to a Q25 quality threshold and the strictest error-elimination algorithm, was used for CDR3 identification, clonotype clustering and error correction. A nonparametric unseen species model using Euler transformation provided a lower-bound estimate of total TCR beta diversity. In TCRdb, the public reads were trimmed at Q25 with fastp and aligned with MiXCR, with productive beta chains retained. Rows matching on CDR3 protein sequence are summarized as one entry with the most common DNA and genes. The V and J calls reflect TCRdb's pipeline rather than the authors' work. Within this sample are 550,000 to 700,000 distinct CDR3 sequences, with 27% of them counted one time only. Together, the top ten hold roughly 18% of the sample.

This clonotype was sampled from a woman aged 70-85 years in good health. The V and J segments used are TRBV6-2 or TRBV6-3 and TRBJ1-5, with no confidently assigned D gene. The source material was blood. The nucleotide sequence reads as follows: TGTGCCAGCAGGAGCCTTGTGGCCTCCAATCAGCCCCAGCATTTT. This codes for CASRSLVASNQPQHF.